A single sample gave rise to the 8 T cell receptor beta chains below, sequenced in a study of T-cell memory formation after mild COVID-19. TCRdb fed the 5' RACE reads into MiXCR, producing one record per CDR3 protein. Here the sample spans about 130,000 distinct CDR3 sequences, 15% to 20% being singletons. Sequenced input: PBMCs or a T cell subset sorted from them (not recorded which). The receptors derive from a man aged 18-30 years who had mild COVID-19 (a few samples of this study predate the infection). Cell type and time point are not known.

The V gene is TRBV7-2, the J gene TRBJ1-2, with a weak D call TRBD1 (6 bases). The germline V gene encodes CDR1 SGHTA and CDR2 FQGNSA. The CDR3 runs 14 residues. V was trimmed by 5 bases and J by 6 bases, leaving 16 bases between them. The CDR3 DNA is TGTGCCAGCAGCGTCACCAGGGGTTTCGATGGCTACACCTTC. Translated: CASSVTRGFDGYTF.

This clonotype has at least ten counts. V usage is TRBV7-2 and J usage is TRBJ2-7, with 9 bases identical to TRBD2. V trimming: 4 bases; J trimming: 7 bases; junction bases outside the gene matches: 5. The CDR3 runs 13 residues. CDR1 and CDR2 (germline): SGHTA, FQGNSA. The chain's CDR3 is CASSSRAGGEQYV. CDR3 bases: TGTGCCAGCAGCTCCCGAGCGGGGGGTGAGCAGTACGTC.

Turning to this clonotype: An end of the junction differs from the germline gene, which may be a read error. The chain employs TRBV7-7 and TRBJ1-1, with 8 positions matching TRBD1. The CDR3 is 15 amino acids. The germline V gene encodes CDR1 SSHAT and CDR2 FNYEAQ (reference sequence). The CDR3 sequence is CASSALGTGHTEAFF. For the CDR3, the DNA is TGTGCTAGCAGCGCCCTCGGGACAGGACACACTGAAGCTTTCTTT.

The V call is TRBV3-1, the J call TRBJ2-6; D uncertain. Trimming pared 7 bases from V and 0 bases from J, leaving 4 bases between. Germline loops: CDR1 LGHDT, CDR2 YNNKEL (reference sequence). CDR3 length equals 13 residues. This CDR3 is CASKLSGANVLTF. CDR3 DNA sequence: TGTGCCAGCAAACTCTCTGGGGCCAACGTCCTGACTTTC.

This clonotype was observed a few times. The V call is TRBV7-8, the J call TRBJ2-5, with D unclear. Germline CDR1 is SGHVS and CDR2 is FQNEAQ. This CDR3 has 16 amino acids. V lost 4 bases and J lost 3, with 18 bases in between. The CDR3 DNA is TGTGCCAGCAGCTCCCGGTGGATAGTGTGGGAAGAGACCCAGTACTTC. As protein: CASSSRWIVWEETQYF.

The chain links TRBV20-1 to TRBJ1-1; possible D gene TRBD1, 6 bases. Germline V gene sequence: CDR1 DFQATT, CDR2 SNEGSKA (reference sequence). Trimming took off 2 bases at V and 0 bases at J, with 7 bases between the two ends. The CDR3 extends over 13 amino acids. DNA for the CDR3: TGCAGTGCTAGACAGGGGATGAACACTGAAGCTTTCTTT. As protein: CSARQGMNTEAFF.

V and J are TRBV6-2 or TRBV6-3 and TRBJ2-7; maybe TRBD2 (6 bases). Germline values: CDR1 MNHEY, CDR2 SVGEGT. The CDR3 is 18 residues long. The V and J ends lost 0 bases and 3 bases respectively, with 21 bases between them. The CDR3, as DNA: TGTGCCAGCAGTTACTCGAAGGGCTCCCGGGACTCTCGCTACGAGCAGTACTTC. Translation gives CASSYSKGSRDSRYEQYF.

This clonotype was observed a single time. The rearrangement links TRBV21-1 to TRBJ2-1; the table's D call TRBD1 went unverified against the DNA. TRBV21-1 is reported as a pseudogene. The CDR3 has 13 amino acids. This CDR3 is CASTLRGPNEQFF. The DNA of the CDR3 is TGTGCCAGCACCCTAAGGGGGCCCAATGAGCAGTTCTTC.